This T cell receptor (beta chain) originates from a study of shared clonotypes between healthy human individuals. Germline values: CDR1 GTSNPN, CDR2 SVGIG (reference sequence). CDR3 length: 14 amino acids. Turning to this clone: The junction and the germline gene differ at one end; a read error may be behind it. Other nucleotide sequences from this sample produce the same CDR3.

Unsorted PBMC samples were amplified in replicate PCRs containing around 310 ng DNA, about 30,000 T cell genomes. TCRdb's table, derived via immunoSEQ multiplex PCR, lists solely in-frame clones and lacks some. The repertoire holds about 460,000 clones, with over 60% as singletons. Nashville, Tennessee was home to all donors, each a Caucasian adult. Researchers drew on roughly 100 million PBMCs for genomic DNA from unsorted samples. The J gene is TRBJ1-1, the V gene TRBV30; possible D gene TRBD1, 6 bases. The material sequenced was PBMCs. The clonotype comes from a woman between 40 and 55 years old in good health. Some clones in this sample may be carry-over from other donors' samples. CDR3 sequence reads: CAWSVGLWDTEAFF. CDR3 DNA: TGTGCCTGGAGTGTCGGTCTCTGGGACACTGAAGCTTTCTTC.